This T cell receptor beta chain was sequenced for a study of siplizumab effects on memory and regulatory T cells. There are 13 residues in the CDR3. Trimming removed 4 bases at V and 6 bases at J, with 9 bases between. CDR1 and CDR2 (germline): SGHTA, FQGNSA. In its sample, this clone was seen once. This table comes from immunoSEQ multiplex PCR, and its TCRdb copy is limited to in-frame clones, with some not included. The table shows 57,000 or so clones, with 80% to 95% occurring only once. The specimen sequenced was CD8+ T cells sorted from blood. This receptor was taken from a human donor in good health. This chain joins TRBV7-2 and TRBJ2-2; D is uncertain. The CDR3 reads CASSYGPSGELFF. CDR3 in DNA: TGTGCCAGCAGCTACGGACCATCCGGGGAGCTGTTTTTT.